This note documents a single TCR beta chain sequence. RNA, at roughly 0.45 to 1 ug, was reverse transcribed with random hexamers. TCRdb recomputed calls from the immunoSEQ multiplex PCR reads with MiXCR, one row per CDR3 protein. The sample has around 120,000 distinct CDR3 sequences, 90% to 95% seen once. The data stem from a study of CD8 T cells in Susac syndrome. TCR beta sequencing was performed on blood CD8+ and CD4+ T cells. Sequencing input: CD4+ T cells from PBMCs. The receptor was derived from a human donor with multiple sclerosis.

This chain's CDR3 is CASSANRRINQPQHF. CDR3 bases: TGTGCCAGCAGTGCGAACAGAAGGATCAATCAGCCCCAGCATTTT. The rearrangement uses TRBV2 and TRBJ1-5; D remains unclear. This CDR3 is 15 amino acids long. Looked up from germline, CDR1 is SNHLY and CDR2 is FYNNEI. V lost 4 bases and J lost 3, with 13 bases in between.